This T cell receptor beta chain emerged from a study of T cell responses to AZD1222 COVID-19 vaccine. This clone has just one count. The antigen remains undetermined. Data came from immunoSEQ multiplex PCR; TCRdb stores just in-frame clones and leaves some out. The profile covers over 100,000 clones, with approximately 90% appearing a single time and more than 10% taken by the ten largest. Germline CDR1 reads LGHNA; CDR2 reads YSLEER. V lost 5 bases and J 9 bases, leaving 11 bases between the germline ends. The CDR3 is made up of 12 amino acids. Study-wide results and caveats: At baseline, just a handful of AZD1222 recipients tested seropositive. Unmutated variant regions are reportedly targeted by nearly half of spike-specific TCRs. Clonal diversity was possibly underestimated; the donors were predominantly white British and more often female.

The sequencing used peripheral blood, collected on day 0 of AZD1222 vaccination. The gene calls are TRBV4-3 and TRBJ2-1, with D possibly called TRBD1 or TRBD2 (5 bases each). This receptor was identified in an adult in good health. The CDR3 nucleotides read TGCGCCAGCAGCGGCTGGGGACGTGAGCAGTTCTTC. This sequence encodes CASSGWGREQFF.